One sample yielded the 14 T cell receptor beta chains listed below, sequenced in a study of T cell responses to AZD1222 COVID-19 vaccine. Repertoires were generated with immunoSEQ multiplex PCR, while TCRdb's copy carries only in-frame clones and drops some. The sample records approximately 300,000 clones, almost 95% being singletons. Sequences were derived from peripheral blood, sampled 28 days after the second AZD1222 dose. All receptors derive from an adult who received the AZD1222 COVID-19 vaccine.

This rearrangement joins TRBV6-6 to TRBJ1-6; 8 bases map to TRBD1. Per germline, CDR1 MNHNY and CDR2 SVGAGI (reference sequence). There are 15 residues in the CDR3. The junction had 10 bases not matched to a gene; V was cut back by 5 bases and J by 10 bases. CDR3 sequence reads: CASSLGGQGGSPLHF. Here the CDR3 DNA reads TGTGCCAGCAGTCTCGGAGGACAGGGAGGGTCACCCCTCCACTTT.

This chain uses TRBV5-1 with TRBJ1-2, with TRBD1 as a possible D gene (6 bases). Germline loops: CDR1 SGHRS, CDR2 YFSETQ. The length of the CDR3 is 15 residues. V shed 0 bases and J shed 7 bases, with 16 bases lying between them. CDR3 coding DNA: TGCGCCAGCAGCTTGGACTTACAGGGAGGGAGTGGCTACACCTTC. Its protein product is CASSLDLQGGSGYTF.

CDR3 protein: CASSNRGAYEQYF. The CDR3 bases are TGTGCCAGTAGTAACCGGGGTGCCTACGAGCAGTACTTC. The chain has TRBV19 and TRBJ2-7; a possible D gene is TRBD2 (5 bases). The CDR3 length is 13 residues. Trimming stripped 4 bases from V and 2 bases from J, with 9 bases between. Per germline, CDR1 LNHDA and CDR2 SQIVND (reference sequence).

This clone was counted once. J is TRBJ2-7 and V is TRBV15, with TRBD1 matching 9 bases. Trimming took 3 bases from V and 2 from J; bases not matched to a gene: 5. CDR3 length equals 15 residues. Germline V gene lookup returns CDR1 LNHNV and CDR2 YYDKDF (reference sequence). CDR3 nucleotide sequence: TGTGCCACCAGCAGGGGAGGGACAGGGCCCTACGAGCAGTACTTC. Translation gives CATSRGGTGPYEQYF.

The chain has TRBV5-6 and TRBJ2-2; no clear D. V shed 5 bases and J shed 2 bases, with 10 bases lying between them. The V gene's germline CDR1 is SGHDT and CDR2 YYEEEE. There are 14 residues in the CDR3. The CDR3: CASRREPNTGELFF. The CDR3 DNA follows: TGTGCCAGCAGGAGAGAACCCAACACCGGGGAGCTGTTTTTT.

The gene calls are TRBV7-2 and TRBJ1-1; D not certain. The CDR3 has 14 amino acids. Germline V gene sequence: CDR1 SGHTA, CDR2 FQGNSA. V shed 1 base and J shed 5 bases, with 11 bases lying between them. CDR3 loop: CASSLDRSPTEAFF. The CDR3 coding sequence is TGTGCCAGCAGCTTAGACAGATCGCCTACTGAAGCTTTCTTT.

The chain has TRBV3-1 (or the pseudogene TRBV3-2) and TRBJ2-6; TRBD1 matches 7 bases. From germline, CDR1 is LGHDT and CDR2 YNNKEL (reference sequence). The CDR3 consists of 13 residues. Unmatched junction bases numbered 3, after V lost 3 bases and J lost 10 bases. CDR3 in amino acids: CASSQGTVNVLTF. In DNA, the CDR3 is TGTGCCAGCAGCCAGGGGACAGTAAACGTCCTGACTTTC.

This clone has just one count. The J gene is TRBJ1-5, the V gene TRBV11-2; no clear D. Germline assignment: CDR1 SGHAT and CDR2 FQNNGV. The CDR3 is made up of 13 amino acids. V was trimmed by 4 bases and J by 6 bases, leaving 10 bases between them. The CDR3 nucleotides are TGTGCCAGCAGCTCCTCAGGAGGTCAGCCCCAGCATTTT. Amino acids: CASSSSGGQPQHF. Supplemented by reference TRBV11-2 and TRBJ1-5, the full variable domain reads EAGVAQSPRYKIIEKRQSVAFWCNPISGHATLYWYQQILGQGPKLLIQFQNNGVVDDSQLPKDRFSAERLKGVDSTLKIQPAKLEDSAVYLCASSSSGGQPQHFGDGTRLSIL.

The chain has TRBV5-1 and TRBJ2-7, with D possibly TRBD2 on 5 matching bases. V dropped 2 bases and J dropped 3 bases, with 9 bases sitting between them. The CDR3 covers 13 residues. Germline assignment: CDR1 SGHRS and CDR2 YFSETQ. CDR3 nucleotides: TGCGCCAGCAGCTTTCGACGGGACTACGAGCAGTACTTC. Its protein product is CASSFRRDYEQYF.

The gene calls are TRBV5-1 and TRBJ2-1, with TRBD2 identical over 12 bases. Losses at the gene ends were 1 base for V and 8 bases for J; bases not matched to a gene: 10. Germline V CDR1 and CDR2: SGHRS, YFSETQ. CDR3 length equals 17 residues. The CDR3 region is CASSLTSGRSRGDEQFF. Here the CDR3 DNA reads TGCGCCAGCAGCTTGACTAGCGGGAGGTCTCGGGGGGATGAGCAGTTCTTC.

V is TRBV3-1 (or the pseudogene TRBV3-2) and J is TRBJ1-4; 7 nucleotides agree with TRBD1. This CDR3 contains 13 residues. Germline V gives CDR1 LGHDT, CDR2 YNNKEL (reference sequence). With 4 bases clipped from V and 12 bases from J, the junction kept 8 bases outside the gene matches. CDR3 sequence reads: CASSPWTGRQLFF. CDR3 sequence (DNA): TGTGCCAGCAGCCCTTGGACAGGCCGTCAACTGTTTTTT.

The V gene is TRBV11-2, the J gene TRBJ1-1, with D possibly TRBD1 on 5 matching bases. Trimming pared 5 bases from V and 7 bases from J, leaving 11 bases between. CDR1 is SGHAT and CDR2 is FQNNGV in the germline V gene. The CDR3 contains 12 residues. The CDR3: CASSRGRVEAFF. CDR3 coding DNA: TGTGCCAGCAGCCGGGGGAGGGTTGAAGCTTTCTTT.

This rearrangement joins TRBV4-2 to TRBJ2-1, with TRBD2 matching 7 bases. Germline values: CDR1 LGHNA, CDR2 YNFKEQ. Losses at the gene ends were 0 bases for V and 8 bases for J; bases not matched to a gene: 7. CDR3 length: 15 residues. The CDR3 loop is CASSQEAGVIHEQFF. DNA for the CDR3: TGTGCCAGCAGCCAAGAGGCGGGAGTTATCCATGAGCAGTTCTTC.

The chain links TRBV28 to TRBJ2-2, with 8 positions matching TRBD1. Germline values: CDR1 MDHEN, CDR2 SYDVKM. V was clipped by 4 bases and J by 7 bases; unmatched bases: 8. The CDR3 has 15 amino acids. CDR3 bases: TGTGCCAGCAGTTATAGGACAGGGATCGGCGGGGAGCTGTTTTTT. Translated: CASSYRTGIGGELFF.